The 9 T cell receptor beta chains presented below share a single source sample, sequenced in a study of regulatory T cells in long-lasting Graves disease. Arm-PCR of CDR3 regions with iRepertoire HTBI primers generated TCR beta libraries. MiXCR, applied by TCRdb to the multiplex PCR reads, yields one record per CDR3 protein. The table records 310,000 or so distinct CDR3 sequences, 20% to 25% of them present only once. Documented time point: persistent/refractory GD, antithyroid drugs over 5 years with positive TRAb. The authors made the TCR library using RNA they extracted from PBMCs. The specimen was peripheral blood mononuclear cells (PBMCs), collected when the disease was refractory, from a patient treated with antithyroid drugs. All receptors come from a female donor with Graves disease.

J is TRBJ1-4 and V is TRBV6-5; TRBD1 is a possible D gene (5 bases). The CDR3 has 17 residues. Trimming cost V 0 bases and J 4 bases, with 15 bases left between them. CDR1 and CDR2 (germline): MNHEY, SVGAGI. CDR3 coding DNA: TGTGCCAGCAGTTACTCCGGGACGGTCACTTATAATGAAAAACTGTTTTTT. Its translation: CASSYSGTVTYNEKLFF.

This chain joins TRBV29-1 and TRBJ1-4; D gene uncertain. CDR1 and CDR2 (germline): SQVTM, ANQGSEA. V was shortened by 4 bases and J by 3 bases, with 12 bases between the two germline ends. CDR3 length equals 14 residues. The DNA for the CDR3 is TGCAGCGTTGGTTTTACGGCGGCTAATGAAAAACTGTTTTTT. This encodes CSVGFTAANEKLFF.

This chain connects TRBV12-3 or TRBV12-4 to TRBJ2-5, with 7 bases identical to TRBD2. The tail of the sequence fits TRBJ2-1 better, so the J call may be wrong. The CDR3 is 12 residues long. The CDR3 bases are TGTGCCAGCACTACTAGCGTGGGTGAGCAGTTCTTC. This codes for CASTTSVGEQFF.

This clonotype was seen at least ten times. The rearrangement joins TRBV18 to TRBJ2-4, with 7 bases identical to TRBD1. Germline V gene lookup returns CDR1 KGHSH and CDR2 LQKENI. J gave up 8 bases and V 5 bases, and 12 bases lay outside the gene matches. The CDR3 contains 15 residues. This chain's CDR3 is CASSSADRERDIQYF. The CDR3 DNA sequence: TGTGCCAGCTCATCCGCCGACAGGGAGCGTGACATTCAGTACTTC.

The chain is built from TRBV6-5 and TRBJ1-5; D unresolved. From germline, CDR1 is MNHEY and CDR2 SVGAGI. The CDR3 loop spans 13 amino acids. The ends were cut back, 6 bases at V and 1 base at J, with 7 bases in the middle. The CDR3 sequence is CASSFSSNQPQHF. CDR3 nucleotide sequence: TGTGCCAGCAGCTTCAGCAGCAATCAGCCCCAGCATTTT.

For this clonotype: A read error is possible here, since a much larger clone lies one base away. The chain recombines TRBV29-1 with TRBJ2-5; D might be TRBD1 or TRBD2, each matching 5 bases. Germline V CDR1 and CDR2: SQVTM, ANQGSEA. V was pared by 3 bases and J by 8 bases, with 16 bases between. The CDR3 contains 13 residues. CDR3 coding DNA: TGCAGCGTTGATATAGAGGTGGGGGATACCCAGTACTTC. Its protein is CSVDIEVGDTQYF.

This clonotype was seen only a few times. The chain recombines TRBV30 with TRBJ1-1; TRBD1 might be the D (5 bases). In germline, CDR1 is GTSNPN, CDR2 SVGIG (reference sequence). CDR3 length equals 14 residues. The V and J ends lost 4 bases and 1 base respectively, with 13 bases between them. CDR3 residues: CAWNPGRANTEAFF. CDR3 bases: TGTGCCTGGAACCCCGGCAGGGCGAACACTGAAGCTTTCTTT.

About this clonotype: Just one base apart from a much larger clone, this may be a read error. The chain couples TRBV27 to TRBJ1-1, with a possible D match to TRBD1 (6 bases). The CDR3 spans 14 residues. CDR1 and CDR2 (germline): MNHEY, SMNVEV (reference sequence). V lost 6 bases and J 4 bases, leaving 15 bases between the germline ends. CDR3 coding DNA: TGTGCCAGCAGCTGGACAGAGAGGTCCACTGAAGCTTTCTTT. This sequence encodes CASSWTERSTEAFF.

CDR3 nucleotides: TGTGCCAGCACCTCGACTAGAGGCTTTGTTGAGCAGTACTTC. Protein: CASTSTRGFVEQYF. The chain couples TRBV6-1 to TRBJ2-7, with D possibly TRBD2 on 6 matching bases. Between the trimmed V and J ends, which lost 7 bases and 7 bases, there was a span of 20 bases. Germline V lookup: CDR1 MNHNS, CDR2 SASEGT. The CDR3 totals 14 residues.